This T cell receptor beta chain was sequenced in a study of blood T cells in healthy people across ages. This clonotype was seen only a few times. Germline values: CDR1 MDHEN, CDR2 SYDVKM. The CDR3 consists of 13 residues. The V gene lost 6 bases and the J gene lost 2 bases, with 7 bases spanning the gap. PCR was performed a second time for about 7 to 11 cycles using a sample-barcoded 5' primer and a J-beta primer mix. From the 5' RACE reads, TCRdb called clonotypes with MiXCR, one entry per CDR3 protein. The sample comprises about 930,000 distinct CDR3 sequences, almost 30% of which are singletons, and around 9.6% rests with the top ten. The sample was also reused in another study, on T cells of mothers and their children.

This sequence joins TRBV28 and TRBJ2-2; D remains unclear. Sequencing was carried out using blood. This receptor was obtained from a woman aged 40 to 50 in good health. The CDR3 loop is CASRSSNTGELFF. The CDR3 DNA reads TGTGCCAGCAGGTCGTCAAACACCGGGGAGCTGTTTTTT.